The 27 T cell receptor beta chains listed next were all sequenced from one sample in a study of blood T cell repertoires in COVID-19. Generated by immunoSEQ multiplex PCR, the TCRdb table keeps only in-frame clones and is missing some. The sample holds around 130,000 clones, around 82% seen once. The sequencing input was peripheral blood. These receptors originate from a man aged 55 to 70 with acute or convalescent COVID-19.

V usage is TRBV10-1 and J usage is TRBJ2-1; 9 nucleotides align to TRBD2. Germline V gene sequence: CDR1 WNHNN, CDR2 SYGVQD (reference sequence). V gave up 6 bases and J gave up 2 bases; unmatched junction bases: 5. There are 15 residues in the CDR3. CDR3 protein: CASSAVAGAYNEQFF. The CDR3 region has the DNA TGCGCCAGCAGCGCTGTAGCGGGAGCCTACAATGAGCAGTTCTTC.

The chain is built from TRBV6-5 and TRBJ1-2; tentatively, D is TRBD1 (6 bases). The V end lost 4 bases, the J end lost 0 bases, and 9 bases lay between the germline ends. The CDR3 loop spans 14 amino acids. Germline assignment: CDR1 MNHEY and CDR2 SVGAGI. For the CDR3, the DNA is TGTGCCAGCAGTTCACAGGGTTCTAACTATGGCTACACCTTC. It is translated as CASSSQGSNYGYTF.

This chain uses TRBV29-1 with TRBJ2-3; 8 positions match TRBD1. CDR1 and CDR2 (germline): SQVTM, ANQGSEA. There are 11 residues in the CDR3. Trimming removed 7 bases from V and 5 bases from J; junction bases left unmatched: 2. DNA of the CDR3: TGCAGCGGCAGGGGGCTAGATACGCAGTATTTT. Translated: CSGRGLDTQYF.

In its sample, this clone was seen once. The CDR3 reads CASSQENRGPYEQYF. CDR3 nucleotides: TGTGCCAGCAGCCAAGAAAACAGGGGGCCCTACGAGCAGTACTTC. The chain carries TRBV4-2 and TRBJ2-7, with 9 bases lining up with TRBD1. CDR1 is LGHNA, CDR2 YNFKEQ, per germline. The CDR3 is made up of 15 amino acids. With V trimmed by 0 bases and J by 2 bases, 2 bases remained unmatched.

The CDR3 protein is CASSYFRGGRPIGELFF. The CDR3 DNA reads TGTGCCAGCAGTTACTTTAGGGGGGGCCGTCCTATCGGGGAGCTGTTTTTT. The chain carries TRBV6-2 or TRBV6-3 and TRBJ2-2; a possible D gene is TRBD2 (7 bases). The CDR3 covers 17 residues. V was shortened by 1 base and J by 7 bases, with 19 bases between the two germline ends. In germline, CDR1 is MNHEY, CDR2 SVGEGT.

The chain recombines TRBV28 with TRBJ1-3; 10 bases are shared with TRBD1. With V trimmed by 2 bases and J by 4 bases, 5 bases remained unmatched. CDR1 and CDR2 from the germline V gene are MDHEN and SYDVKM. This CDR3 is 16 amino acids long. As DNA, the CDR3 is TGTGCCAGCAGTTTAGGGGACAGGGGAGGAGGAAACACCATATATTTT. Encoded protein: CASSLGDRGGGNTIYF.

The chain employs TRBV4-1 and TRBJ1-2; 7 nucleotides agree with TRBD1. CDR3 length: 15 amino acids. The germline gives CDR1 MGHRA, CDR2 YSYEKL. The junction had 6 bases not matched to a gene; V was cut back by 0 bases and J by 5 bases. CDR3 amino acids: CASSQDEEGAYGYTF. The CDR3 DNA is TGCGCCAGCAGCCAAGATGAGGAGGGGGCATATGGCTACACCTTC.

This clone has just a few counts. This sequence joins TRBV7-2 and TRBJ1-6; possible D gene TRBD1, 6 bases. Trimming stripped 2 bases from V and 7 bases from J, with 18 bases between. The CDR3 has 17 residues. Germline CDR1 is SGHTA and CDR2 is FQGNSA. DNA for the CDR3: TGTGCCAGCAGCTTATATTCGGGGACAAGGTTAAATTCACCCCTCCACTTT. It is translated as CASSLYSGTRLNSPLHF.

This chain links TRBV5-1 with TRBJ2-7; tentatively, D is TRBD1 (5 bases). The CDR3 is 15 amino acids. V was pared by 0 bases and J by 3 bases, with 13 bases between. Looked up from germline, CDR1 is SGHRS and CDR2 is YFSETQ. The DNA for the CDR3 is TGCGCCAGCAGCTTGGCCCCGACAGCCCTCTACGAGCAGTACTTC. Its translation is CASSLAPTALYEQYF. Combining the CDR3 with reference TRBV5-1 and TRBJ2-7 gives the whole variable domain KAGVTQTPRYLIKTRGQQVTLSCSPISGHRSVSWYQQTPGQGLQFLFEYFSETQRNKGNFPGRFSGRQFSNSRSEMNVSTLELGDSALYLCASSLAPTALYEQYFGPGTRLTVT.

In this sample, this clone turned up once. The chain carries TRBV5-1 and TRBJ2-3, with D hard to call. There are 14 residues in the CDR3. Germline V gene sequence: CDR1 SGHRS, CDR2 YFSETQ. V lost 7 bases and J lost 1, with 13 bases in between. CDR3 DNA sequence: TGCGCCAGCCAGATTAGAGGTGGCACAGATACGCAGTATTTT. This encodes CASQIRGGTDTQYF.

In DNA form, the CDR3 reads TGTGCCAGCAGCAAGCCAGGACAGGGTGAATATGGCTACACCTTC. Its translation is CASSKPGQGEYGYTF. The genes are TRBV5-6 and TRBJ1-2; the match to TRBD1 covers 8 bases. With 4 bases clipped from V and 5 bases from J, the junction kept 10 bases outside the gene matches. The germline V gene encodes CDR1 SGHDT and CDR2 YYEEEE. CDR3 length: 15 amino acids.

CDR3 residues: CASSRTGIPEDTQYF. DNA for the CDR3: TGCGCCAGCAGCCGGACAGGGATACCCGAGGATACGCAGTATTTT. The chain uses TRBV5-1 and TRBJ2-3; 8 bases agree with TRBD1. Germline V gene data show CDR1 as SGHRS and CDR2 as YFSETQ. CDR3 length: 15 amino acids. With V trimmed by 4 bases and J by 6 bases, 10 bases remained unmatched.

The V and J genes are TRBV6-6 and TRBJ2-3; 7 bases line up with TRBD1. The CDR3 runs 13 residues. Germline V gives CDR1 MNHNY, CDR2 SVGAGI (reference sequence). With 8 bases clipped from V and 2 bases from J, the junction kept 4 bases outside the gene matches. CDR3 sequence (DNA): TGTGCCAGCCGACAGGGCCCCACAGATACGCAGTATTTT. This gives the protein CASRQGPTDTQYF.

The chain employs TRBV6-6 and TRBJ2-3; no clear D. This CDR3 comprises 15 residues. V lost 2 bases, J lost 1 base, and 10 bases lay in between. CDR1 is MNHNY, CDR2 SVGAGI, per germline (reference sequence). The CDR3 DNA reads TGTGCCAGCAGTTACGAACAGATTGGCACAGATACGCAGTATTTT. This gives the protein CASSYEQIGTDTQYF.

There are a few counts of this clone. The chain joins TRBV4-1 to TRBJ2-2; TRBD1 aligns across 12 bases. After removal of 3 bases from V and 6 bases from J, the junction contained 11 bases not matched to a gene. The CDR3 is 18 residues long. Germline V gene data show CDR1 as MGHRA and CDR2 as YSYEKL. The CDR3 region is CASSQPSRGQGAPGELFF. CDR3 sequence (DNA): TGCGCCAGCAGCCAGCCCAGTAGGGGACAGGGGGCGCCCGGGGAGCTGTTTTTT.

This chain uses TRBV6-6 with TRBJ1-1; D ambiguous. The CDR3 loop spans 14 amino acids. The V end was cut by 2 bases, the J end by 10 bases, with 17 bases between. CDR1 MNHNY and CDR2 SVGAGI come from the germline V gene (reference sequence). The DNA of the CDR3 is TGTGCCAGCAGTTACGGACTAACAAAGGAGGGAGCTTTCTTT. The encoded protein is CASSYGLTKEGAFF.

CDR3 sequence (DNA): TGTGCCAGCAACCCTGCCGGACTAGCGGGAAACGAGCAGTACTTC. Translated, it gives CASNPAGLAGNEQYF. The chain has TRBV7-2 and TRBJ2-7; 12 bases fit TRBD2. Germline CDR1 reads SGHTA; CDR2 reads FQGNSA. V trimming: 7 bases; J trimming: 5 bases; junction bases outside the gene matches: 9. This CDR3 has 15 amino acids.

The rearrangement uses TRBV3-1 (or the pseudogene TRBV3-2) and TRBJ1-2, with D possibly TRBD1 on 6 matching bases. This CDR3 comprises 15 residues. V was pared by 2 bases and J by 4 bases, with 14 bases between. Germline V gene sequence: CDR1 LGHDT, CDR2 YNNKEL (reference sequence). Here the CDR3 reads CASSQQPTGIYGYTF. CDR3 nucleotide sequence: TGTGCCAGCAGCCAACAACCCACAGGGATCTATGGCTACACCTTC.

The rearrangement uses TRBV11-2 and TRBJ2-4, with D unresolved. With 5 bases removed from V and 1 base from J, the gap between germline ends came to 9 bases. CDR3 length: 14 residues. CDR1 and CDR2 from the germline V gene are SGHAT and FQNNGV. CDR3: CASSDDTAKNIQYF. The DNA for the CDR3 is TGTGCCAGCAGCGATGACACGGCCAAAAACATTCAGTACTTC. Full variable domain (outside the CDR3, taken from reference TRBV11-2 and TRBJ2-4): EAGVAQSPRYKIIEKRQSVAFWCNPISGHATLYWYQQILGQGPKLLIQFQNNGVVDDSQLPKDRFSAERLKGVDSTLKIQPAKLEDSAVYLCASSDDTAKNIQYFGAGTRLSVL.

This chain links TRBV7-6 with TRBJ1-5; D is unresolved. The CDR3 is 16 amino acids. Germline CDR1 reads SGHVS; CDR2 reads FNYEAQ. V was cut by 1 base and J by 0 bases, with 10 bases left in between. CDR3 bases: TGTGCCAGCAGCTTAGGACATCAGTATAGCAATCAGCCCCAGCATTTT. Protein sequence: CASSLGHQYSNQPQHF.

This clone was recorded a few times. The J gene is TRBJ2-2, the V gene TRBV5-1; D is unresolved. CDR1 is SGHRS and CDR2 is YFSETQ in the germline V gene. Trimming removed 1 base at V and 4 bases at J, with 8 bases between. CDR3 size: 14 residues. Written as DNA, the CDR3 is TGCGCCAGCAGCTTGACAGTGAGCACCGGGGAGCTGTTTTTT. It codes for CASSLTVSTGELFF.

The chain couples TRBV6-1 to TRBJ2-3; 8 nucleotides match TRBD2. Germline values: CDR1 MNHNS, CDR2 SASEGT. The CDR3 covers 11 residues. The junction had 2 bases not matched to a gene; V was cut back by 5 bases and J by 10 bases. CDR3 sequence (DNA): TGTGCCAGCAGTAGTAGCGGGGCGCAGTATTTT. Protein sequence: CASSSSGAQYF.

The chain couples TRBV3-1 (or the pseudogene TRBV3-2) to TRBJ1-1; D not certain. This CDR3 region has 15 residues. The germline V gene encodes CDR1 LGHDT and CDR2 YNNKEL (reference sequence). V lost 0 bases and J lost 9, with 17 bases in between. DNA for the CDR3: TGTGCCAGCAGCCAAGATCTGGATTGGAGGGCGAAAGCTTTCTTT. Amino acid sequence: CASSQDLDWRAKAFF.

The chain joins TRBV29-1 to TRBJ1-2; 8 bases line up with TRBD1. The CDR3 consists of 13 residues. CDR1 and CDR2 from the germline V gene are SQVTM and ANQGSEA. V gave up 4 bases and J gave up 7 bases; unmatched junction bases: 8. CDR3 nucleotide sequence: TGCAGCGTTGTTTCGACAGGGGCGGGTGGCTACACCTTC. Translated: CSVVSTGAGGYTF.

The CDR3: CASSTVSKNYGYTF. CDR3 in DNA: TGTGCCAGCAGTACCGTGTCTAAGAACTATGGCTACACCTTC. The chain links TRBV3-1 (or the pseudogene TRBV3-2) to TRBJ1-2; no clear D. The V end was cut by 6 bases, the J end by 2 bases, with 13 bases between. This CDR3 is 14 amino acids long. Germline CDR1 reads LGHDT; CDR2 reads YNNKEL (reference sequence).

The chain has TRBV7-3 and TRBJ1-1, with D possibly TRBD1 on 5 matching bases. From germline, CDR1 is SGHTA and CDR2 FQGTGA. V lost 5 bases and J 0 bases, leaving 16 bases between the germline ends. There are 16 residues in the CDR3. In DNA form, the CDR3 reads TGTGCCAGCAGCCCCCGGGGGGGAGGACTGAACACTGAAGCTTTCTTT. Protein sequence: CASSPRGGGLNTEAFF. The full variable domain, rest sourced from reference TRBV7-3 and TRBJ1-1, is GAGVSQTPSNKVTEKGKYVELRCDPISGHTALYWYRQSLGQGPEFLIYFQGTGAADDSGLPNDRFFAVRPEGSVSTLKIQRTERGDSAVYLCASSPRGGGLNTEAFFGQGTRLTVV.

This clone was seen more than once but under ten times. The genes are TRBV9 and TRBJ2-3; D not resolved. V was cut by 4 bases and J by 5 bases, with 5 bases left in between. Germline assignment: CDR1 SGDLS and CDR2 YYNGEE. CDR3 length: 11 residues. CDR3: CASSRKDTQYF. The CDR3 region has the DNA TGTGCCAGCAGCCGTAAAGATACGCAGTATTTT.